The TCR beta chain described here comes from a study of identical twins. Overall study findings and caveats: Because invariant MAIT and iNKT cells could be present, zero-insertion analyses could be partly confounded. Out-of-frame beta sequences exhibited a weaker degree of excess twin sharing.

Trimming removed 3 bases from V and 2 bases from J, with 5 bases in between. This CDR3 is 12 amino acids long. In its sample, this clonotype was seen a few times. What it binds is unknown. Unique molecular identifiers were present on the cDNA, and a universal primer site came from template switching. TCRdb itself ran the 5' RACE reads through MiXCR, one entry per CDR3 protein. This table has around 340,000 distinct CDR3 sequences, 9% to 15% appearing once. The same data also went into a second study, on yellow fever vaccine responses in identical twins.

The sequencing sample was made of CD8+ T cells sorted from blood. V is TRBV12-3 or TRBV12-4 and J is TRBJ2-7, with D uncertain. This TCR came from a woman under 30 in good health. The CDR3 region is CASSFGTYEQYV. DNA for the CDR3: TGTGCCAGCAGTTTTGGGACCTACGAGCAGTACGTC.